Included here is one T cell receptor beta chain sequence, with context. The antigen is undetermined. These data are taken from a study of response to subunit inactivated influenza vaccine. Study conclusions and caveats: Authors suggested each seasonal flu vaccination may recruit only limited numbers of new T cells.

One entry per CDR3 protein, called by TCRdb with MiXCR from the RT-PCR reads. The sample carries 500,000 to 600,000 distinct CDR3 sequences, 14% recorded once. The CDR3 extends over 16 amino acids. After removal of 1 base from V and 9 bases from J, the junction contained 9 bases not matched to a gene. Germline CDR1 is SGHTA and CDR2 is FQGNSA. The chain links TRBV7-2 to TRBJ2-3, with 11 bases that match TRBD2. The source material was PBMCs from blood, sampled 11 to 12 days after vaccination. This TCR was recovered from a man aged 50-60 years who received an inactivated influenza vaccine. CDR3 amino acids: CASSLGLAGLIGTQYF. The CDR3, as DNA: TGTGCCAGCAGCTTAGGACTAGCGGGACTCATCGGCACGCAGTATTTT.